This TCR beta chain emerged from a study of blood T cell repertoires in COVID-19. As for the study in general: Material from acute and convalescent COVID-19 was sourced from the United States, Italy and Spain. PBMCs, B-cell-depleted T cells, or T cells were the source of the cDNA or gDNA that made up the material.

Sequencing was performed with immunoSEQ multiplex PCR; in TCRdb, only in-frame clones are kept and a portion is missing. This sample yields about 100,000 clones, of which roughly 89% are seen a single time; under 7.5% belongs to the top ten. This TCR was recovered from a man in his 70s with acute or convalescent COVID-19. Material for sequencing was peripheral blood.

The CDR3 DNA follows: TGTGCCAGCAGTTTAACTAGCGGGAGAAAGTCCAACGAGCAGTACTTC. Translated, it gives CASSLTSGRKSNEQYF. The rearrangement joins TRBV28 to TRBJ2-7, with 11 bases aligning to TRBD2. The CDR3 totals 16 residues. Germline loops: CDR1 MDHEN, CDR2 SYDVKM. V shed 2 bases and J 5 bases; nucleotides not matched to a gene: 8.